This T cell receptor (beta chain) was recorded in a study of T cells in localized non-small cell lung cancer. V was cut by 0 bases and J by 3 bases, with 15 bases left in between. Germline-derived CDR1 and CDR2 are MGHRA and YSYEKL. CDR3 length: 17 amino acids. Study-level results: Among the tissues sampled, uninvolved adjacent lung had the highest T cell clonality, above tumor.

Some clones are missing from TCRdb's copy, which holds only in-frame ones; the method was immunoSEQ multiplex PCR. Of tens of thousands of clones listed, about 85% were seen once; the top ten hold 2% to 3%. As to this clone: Its antigen is undetermined.

This clonotype was obtained from a man aged 40 to 75 with stage II lung adenocarcinoma. Here the sequenced sample was PBMCs, taken before any cancer treatment. The chain employs TRBV4-1 and TRBJ1-3; D gene unclear. Here the CDR3 reads CASSQDSGRDFGNTIYF. The DNA for the CDR3 is TGCGCCAGCAGCCAAGATAGTGGGCGGGATTTTGGAAACACCATATATTTT.